This TCR beta chain appears in the sequencing data of a study of beta chain features in type 1 diabetes. Whole-study findings and limits: The influence of HLA type on TCRB rearrangement stayed undetermined. A potential PCR bias toward shorter templates would be equal in patient and control samples. Within each of all four CD4+ subsets, Type 1 diabetes patients had TCRB CDR3s that were moderately but significantly shorter.

Notes on this clone: The antigen remains undetermined.

In germline, CDR1 is SGHTA, CDR2 FQGNSA. V gave up 1 base and J gave up 0 bases, with 19 bases separating them. The CDR3 consists of 18 residues. A CD45RO/CCR7/CD25/CD127/CD95/CD27 panel sorted naive, central memory, regulatory and stem cell-like memory CD4+ cells. Of the isolated RNA, all was reverse transcribed, and so the sequenced material was expressed TCRB transcripts. Method: immunoSEQ multiplex PCR; TCRdb's copy keeps in-frame clones and lacks some. This sample has more than 200,000 clones; roughly 16% occur once, and the top ten carry approximately 0.086%. The source is a man under 40 with type 1 diabetes. The rearrangement uses TRBV7-2 and TRBJ2-7; no reliable D call. The sequenced sample consisted of naive CD4+ T cells from blood. The CDR3 coding sequence is TGTGCCAGCAGCTTAGATTGGCAGGACCCCTCTAGCTCCTACGAGCAGTACTTC. Its protein is CASSLDWQDPSSSYEQYF.